This T cell receptor beta chain was sequenced in a study of neurological immune-mediated disorders. CDR1 is PRHDT and CDR2 is FYEKMQ in the germline V gene (reference sequence). The CDR3 spans 16 residues. The trim removed 3 bases at V and 0 bases at J, leaving 6 bases unmatched. Libraries used 2 million unsorted PBMCs kept frozen in RNAlater. A remark on this clonotype: A much larger clone sits a single nucleotide away, making a read error possible.

Each CDR3 protein gets one entry after TCRdb re-called the 5' RACE reads with MiXCR. This table has about 48,000 distinct CDR3 sequences, over 9% appearing once. V and J are TRBV13 and TRBJ2-3, with 7 positions matching TRBD2. The receptor was derived from a woman aged 40 to 50 with HTLV-1-associated myelopathy (HAM/TSP). The sequenced sample consisted of PBMCs. The CDR3 region is CASSFLSGESTDTQYF. The CDR3 nucleotides read TGTGCCAGCAGCTTCCTCAGCGGGGAGAGCACAGATACGCAGTATTTT.